This T cell receptor beta chain was sequenced during a study of blood T cells in healthy people across ages. A J-beta primer mix and a sample-barcoded 5' primer were used in a second PCR of about 7 to 12 cycles. One entry per CDR3 protein results from TCRdb running MiXCR on the 5' RACE reads. The sample contains roughly 1,500,000 distinct CDR3 sequences, 42% of which appear only once. A note on this clonotype: Its target is not known.

Donor samples were obtained from healthy Caucasian individuals from Russia, aged about 6 to 100. Every donor provided 9.5 to 10 milliliters of peripheral blood. Trimming took off 5 bases at V and 1 base at J, with 16 bases between the two ends. Germline V gives CDR1 DFQATT, CDR2 SNEGSKA (reference sequence). The length of the CDR3 is 15 residues. Study conclusions and caveats: Diversity figures based on one million T cells were deemed too low. Across samples, TCR beta diversity tracked strongly with naive T cell percentage.

The sequencing input was blood. V gene TRBV20-1 combines with J gene TRBJ2-3; maybe TRBD2 (5 bases). This sequence originates from a woman between 18 and 29 years old in good health. In DNA form, the CDR3 reads TGCAGTGCTGGGATACGGGGTGGCGGCACAGATACGCAGTATTTT. Its protein is CSAGIRGGGTDTQYF.